The T cell receptor beta chain described here comes from a study of cytomegalovirus exposure and HLA in healthy donors. Worth noting for this clone: Its target is not known.

The germline V and J ends were trimmed by 0 bases and 3 bases, with 11 bases remaining between them. There are 15 residues in the CDR3. Looked up from germline, CDR1 is MNHEY and CDR2 is SMNVEV (reference sequence). Findings of the study overall: The records held CMV serostatus as the only immune exposure information. Presence/absence analyses assumed roughly uniform sequencing depth across donors, which may not hold.

The PCR was carried out with 60 Vbeta primers and 13 Jbeta primers. Sequencing was performed with immunoSEQ multiplex PCR; in TCRdb, only in-frame clones are kept and a portion is missing. The repertoire has roughly 130,000 clones, 70% to 90% of them found once; the top ten carry under 6%. The sequence came from a woman aged 40 to 50 in good health and CMV-seropositive. The sequenced sample consisted of PBMCs. V gene TRBV27 combines with J gene TRBJ1-1; D possibly corresponds to TRBD1 (5 bases). CDR3 coding DNA: TGTGCCAGCAGTTTATCAGGGAGGGGAGACACTGAAGCTTTCTTT. Translating gives CASSLSGRGDTEAFF.